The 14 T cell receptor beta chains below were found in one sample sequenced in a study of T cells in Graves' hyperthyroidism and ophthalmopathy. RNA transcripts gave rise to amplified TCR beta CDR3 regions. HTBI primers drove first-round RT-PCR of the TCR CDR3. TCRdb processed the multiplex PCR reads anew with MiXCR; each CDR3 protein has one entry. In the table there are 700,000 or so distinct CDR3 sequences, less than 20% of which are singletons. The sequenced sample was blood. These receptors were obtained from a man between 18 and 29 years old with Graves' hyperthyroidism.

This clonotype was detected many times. Here the CDR3 reads CASSLGDGTYEQYF. CDR3 in DNA: TGTGCCAGCAGCTTAGGTGACGGAACCTACGAGCAGTACTTC. This sequence joins TRBV5-5 and TRBJ2-7; unclear D gene. The CDR3 runs 14 residues. Germline-derived CDR1 and CDR2 are SGHKS and YYEKEE (reference sequence). The V end lost 2 bases, the J end lost 2 bases, and 11 bases lay between the germline ends.

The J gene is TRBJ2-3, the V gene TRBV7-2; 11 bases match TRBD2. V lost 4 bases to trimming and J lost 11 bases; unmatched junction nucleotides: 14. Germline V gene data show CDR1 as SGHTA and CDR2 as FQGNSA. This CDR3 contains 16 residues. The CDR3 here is CASSSGLAEALKLQYF. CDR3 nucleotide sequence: TGTGCCAGCAGCTCGGGACTAGCGGAGGCCCTAAAACTGCAGTATTTT. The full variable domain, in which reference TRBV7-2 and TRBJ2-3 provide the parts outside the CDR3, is GAGVSQSPSNKVTEKGKDVELRCDPISGHTALYWYRQSLGQGLEFLIYFQGNSAPDKSGLPSDRFSAERTGGSVSTLTIQRTQQEDSAVYLCASSSGLAEALKLQYFGPGTRLTVL.

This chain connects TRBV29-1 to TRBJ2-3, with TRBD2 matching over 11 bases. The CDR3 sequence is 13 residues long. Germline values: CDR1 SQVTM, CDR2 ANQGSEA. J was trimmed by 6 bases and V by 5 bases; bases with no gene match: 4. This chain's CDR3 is CSVTSGRRDTQYF. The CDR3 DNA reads TGCAGCGTTACTAGCGGGAGAAGGGATACGCAGTATTTT.

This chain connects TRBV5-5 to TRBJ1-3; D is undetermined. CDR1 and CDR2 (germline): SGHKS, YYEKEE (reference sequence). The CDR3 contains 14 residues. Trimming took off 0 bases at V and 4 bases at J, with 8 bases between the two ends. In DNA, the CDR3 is TGTGCCAGCAGCTTGGAAGCAAAGGGAAACACCATATATTTT. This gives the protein CASSLEAKGNTIYF.

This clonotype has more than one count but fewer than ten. Here the CDR3 reads CASSPPSAGTGELFF. In DNA form, the CDR3 reads TGTGCCAGCTCACCACCGAGTGCAGGCACCGGGGAGCTGTTTTTT. The rearrangement links TRBV18 to TRBJ2-2; D is unclear. Germline V gene lookup returns CDR1 KGHSH and CDR2 LQKENI. Between the trimmed V and J ends, which lost 0 bases and 4 bases, there was a span of 9 bases. The CDR3 is 15 amino acids.

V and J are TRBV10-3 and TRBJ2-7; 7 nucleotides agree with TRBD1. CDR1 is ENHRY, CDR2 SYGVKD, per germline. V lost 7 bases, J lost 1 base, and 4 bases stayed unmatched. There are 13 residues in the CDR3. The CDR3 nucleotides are TGTGCCATCACCCGGGACAGTTCCTACGAGCAGTACTTC. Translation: CAITRDSSYEQYF.

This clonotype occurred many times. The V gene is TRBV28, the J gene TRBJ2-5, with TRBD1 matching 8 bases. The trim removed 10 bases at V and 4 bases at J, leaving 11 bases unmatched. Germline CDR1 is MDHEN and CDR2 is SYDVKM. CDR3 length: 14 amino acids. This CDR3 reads CATTRTGRRETQYF. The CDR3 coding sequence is TGTGCCACCACTCGGACAGGGCGTCGAGAGACCCAGTACTTC.

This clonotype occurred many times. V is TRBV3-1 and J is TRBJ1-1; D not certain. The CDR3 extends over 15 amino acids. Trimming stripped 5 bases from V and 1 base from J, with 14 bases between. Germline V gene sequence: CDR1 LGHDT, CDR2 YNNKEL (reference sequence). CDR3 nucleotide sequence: TGTGCCAGCAGCTTGACCGGGGTGACGAACACTGAAGCTTTCTTT. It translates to CASSLTGVTNTEAFF.

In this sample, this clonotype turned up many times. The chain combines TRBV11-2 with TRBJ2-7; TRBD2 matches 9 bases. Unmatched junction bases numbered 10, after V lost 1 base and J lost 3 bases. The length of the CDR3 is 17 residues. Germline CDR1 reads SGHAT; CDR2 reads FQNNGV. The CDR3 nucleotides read TGTGCCAGCAGCTTAGTACCCCCGACTAGCGGAGTCTACGAGCAGTACTTC. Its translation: CASSLVPPTSGVYEQYF.

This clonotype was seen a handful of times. The CDR3 coding sequence is TGTGCCTGGAGTTTAGGGGGCCGCACTGAAGCTTTCTTT. Protein sequence: CAWSLGGRTEAFF. The V gene is TRBV30, the J gene TRBJ1-1, with 7 bases identical to TRBD1. CDR3 size: 13 residues. Germline V gene data show CDR1 as GTSNPN and CDR2 as SVGIG (reference sequence). V shed 2 bases, J shed 4 bases, and the junction held 4 bases outside the gene matches.

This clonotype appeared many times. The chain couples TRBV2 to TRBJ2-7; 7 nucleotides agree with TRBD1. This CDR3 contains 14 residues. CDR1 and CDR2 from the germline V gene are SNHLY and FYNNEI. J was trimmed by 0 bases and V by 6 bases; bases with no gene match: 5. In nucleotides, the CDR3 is TGTGCCAGCAGAAGCAGGGGGACCTCCTACGAGCAGTACTTC. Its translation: CASRSRGTSYEQYF.

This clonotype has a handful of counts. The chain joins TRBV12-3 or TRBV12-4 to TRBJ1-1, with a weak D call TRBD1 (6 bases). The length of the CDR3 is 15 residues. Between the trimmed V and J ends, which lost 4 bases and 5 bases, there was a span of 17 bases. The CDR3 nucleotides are TGTGCCAGCAGTTCCCAGACAGGTGTTGGAACTGAAGCTTTCTTT. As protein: CASSSQTGVGTEAFF.

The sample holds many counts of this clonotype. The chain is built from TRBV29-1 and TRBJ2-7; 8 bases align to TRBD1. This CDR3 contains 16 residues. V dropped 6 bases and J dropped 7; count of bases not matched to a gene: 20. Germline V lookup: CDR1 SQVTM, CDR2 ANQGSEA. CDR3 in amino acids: CSVQRTGSGVGAEQYF. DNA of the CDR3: TGCAGCGTCCAACGGACAGGGAGCGGAGTTGGAGCAGAGCAGTACTTC.

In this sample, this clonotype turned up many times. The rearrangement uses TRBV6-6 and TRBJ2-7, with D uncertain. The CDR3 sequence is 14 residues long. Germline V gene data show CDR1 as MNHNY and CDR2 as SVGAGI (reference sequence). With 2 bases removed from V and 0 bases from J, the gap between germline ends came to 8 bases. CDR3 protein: CASSYDASSYEQYF. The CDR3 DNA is TGTGCCAGCAGTTACGACGCCAGCTCCTACGAGCAGTACTTC.